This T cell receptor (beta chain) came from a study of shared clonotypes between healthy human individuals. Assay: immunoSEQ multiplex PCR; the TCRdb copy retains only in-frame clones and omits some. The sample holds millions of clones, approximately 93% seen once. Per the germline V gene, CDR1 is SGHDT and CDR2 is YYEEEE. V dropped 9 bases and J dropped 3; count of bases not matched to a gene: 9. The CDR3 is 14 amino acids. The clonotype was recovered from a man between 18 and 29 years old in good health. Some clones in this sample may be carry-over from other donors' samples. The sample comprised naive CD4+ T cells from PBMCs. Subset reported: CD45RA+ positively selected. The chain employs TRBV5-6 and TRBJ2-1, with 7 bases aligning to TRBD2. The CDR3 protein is CATRGSGIYNEQFF. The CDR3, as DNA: TGTGCCACCCGAGGGAGCGGGATCTACAATGAGCAGTTCTTC.